Presented here are 3 T cell receptor beta chains from one specimen sequenced in a study of cytomegalovirus exposure and HLA in healthy donors. The PCR contained 60 Vbeta and 13 Jbeta primers. This table comes from immunoSEQ multiplex PCR, and its TCRdb copy is limited to in-frame clones, with some not included. This table has more than 150,000 clones, around three quarters appearing once. Input material: PBMCs. Receptor source: a woman aged 25 to 39 in good health and CMV-seropositive.

The chain combines TRBV28 with TRBJ1-2, with TRBD1 identical over 7 bases. The CDR3 is made up of 18 amino acids. V shed 3 bases, J shed 5 bases, and the junction held 18 bases outside the gene matches. Germline CDR1 reads MDHEN; CDR2 reads SYDVKM. CDR3 residues: CASSFVSRDRGGWYGYTF. CDR3 in DNA: TGTGCCAGCAGTTTTGTCTCCCGGGACAGAGGCGGATGGTATGGCTACACCTTC.

This sequence joins TRBV6-5 and TRBJ1-2; D gene uncertain. The V gene lost 6 bases and the J gene lost 2 bases, with 10 bases spanning the gap. CDR1 and CDR2 from the germline V gene are MNHEY and SVGAGI. The CDR3 loop spans 13 amino acids. DNA of the CDR3: TGTGCCAGCAGGTTACAGCAGAACTATGGCTACACCTTC. This gives the protein CASRLQQNYGYTF.

The J gene is TRBJ2-1, the V gene TRBV27, with 8 bases identical to TRBD1. Per germline, CDR1 MNHEY and CDR2 SMNVEV (reference sequence). Germline trimming cut 1 base from V and 10 bases from J; bases unmatched to any gene: 12. The CDR3 consists of 16 residues. The CDR3: CASSLFGQGRVGEQFF. The CDR3 bases are TGTGCCAGCAGTTTATTTGGACAGGGCAGGGTAGGGGAGCAGTTCTTC.